One and the same sample provided the 23 T cell receptor beta chains below, sequenced in a study of radiotherapy plus CTLA-4 blockade in lung cancer. Data came from immunoSEQ multiplex PCR; TCRdb stores just in-frame clones and leaves some out. The table shows some 60,000 clones, with approximately 80% occurring only once. This material consisted of peripheral blood, taken from a patient treated with radiotherapy plus ipilimumab. These receptors were obtained from a human donor with non-small cell lung cancer who had a complete response to radiotherapy plus ipilimumab.

J is TRBJ2-7 and V is TRBV7-2, with D tentatively TRBD1 (6 bases). The V gene lost 5 bases and the J gene lost 1 base, with 18 bases spanning the gap. The CDR3 extends over 16 amino acids. CDR1 and CDR2 (germline): SGHTA, FQGNSA. Written as DNA, the CDR3 is TGTGCCAGCAGCCTAGGGGGAACGGGAAGTTCCTACGAGCAGTACGTC. Its protein is CASSLGGTGSSYEQYV.

The chain joins TRBV5-4 to TRBJ2-5, with 8 positions matching TRBD2. The CDR3 runs 14 residues. V gave up 6 bases and J gave up 1 base; unmatched junction bases: 5. Germline V gene sequence: CDR1 SGHNT, CDR2 YYREEE (reference sequence). The CDR3 region has the DNA TGTGCCAGCACGATAGCGGGACCCCAAGAGACCCAGTACTTC. Amino acid sequence: CASTIAGPQETQYF.

This chain joins TRBV27 and TRBJ2-1; maybe TRBD1 (5 bases). Between the trimmed V and J ends, which lost 4 bases and 1 base, there was a span of 8 bases. CDR1 and CDR2 from the germline V gene are MNHEY and SMNVEV (reference sequence). The CDR3 has 14 residues. The chain's CDR3 is CASSSGLSYNEQFF. In DNA form, the CDR3 reads TGTGCCAGCAGTTCAGGGTTGTCCTACAATGAGCAGTTCTTC.

V usage is TRBV5-6 and J usage is TRBJ1-5; D not certain. In germline, CDR1 is SGHDT, CDR2 YYEEEE. Trimming took off 0 bases at V and 3 bases at J, with 13 bases between the two ends. CDR3 size: 16 residues. Here the CDR3 DNA reads TGTGCCAGCAGCTTGGTTCGTGGGCCCGACAATCAGCCCCAGCATTTT. Residues: CASSLVRGPDNQPQHF.

Only a few counts were recorded for this clone. The gene calls are TRBV5-6 and TRBJ1-1, with D possibly being TRBD1 (5 bases). This CDR3 is built from 14 residues. V shed 4 bases and J shed 1 base, with 11 bases lying between them. Germline CDR1 is SGHDT and CDR2 is YYEEEE. CDR3 coding DNA: TGTGCCAGCAGCAAGAGACAGTCGAACACTGAAGCTTTCTTT. Translation gives CASSKRQSNTEAFF.

The V gene is TRBV6-1, the J gene TRBJ2-5; 7 bases map to TRBD1. CDR3 length: 13 amino acids. J lost 1 base, V lost 6 bases, and 2 bases had no gene match. In germline, CDR1 is MNHNS, CDR2 SASEGT. The CDR3 protein is CASSRDSQETQYF. Here the CDR3 DNA reads TGTGCCAGCAGCCGGGACAGCCAAGAGACCCAGTACTTC.

The CDR3 DNA reads TGCGCCAGCAGCCAAGATTTCGGACAGGGGATCGGCTACACCTTC. Encoded protein: CASSQDFGQGIGYTF. This chain uses TRBV4-3 with TRBJ1-2, with 9 bases that match TRBD1. CDR1 and CDR2 (germline): LGHNA, YSLEER. V gave up 0 bases and J gave up 8 bases; unmatched junction bases: 7. This CDR3 region has 15 residues.

The chain uses TRBV20-1 and TRBJ2-1; no reliable D call. The CDR3 is made up of 11 amino acids. The ends were cut back, 1 base at V and 7 bases at J, with 5 bases in the middle. Germline CDR1 DFQATT, CDR2 SNEGSKA (reference sequence). The CDR3 sequence: CSARVVNEQFF. DNA of the CDR3: TGCAGTGCTAGAGTAGTGAATGAGCAGTTCTTC.

The chain recombines TRBV19 with TRBJ1-5; D remains ambiguous. Trimming pared 4 bases from V and 4 bases from J, leaving 5 bases between. This CDR3 spans 12 amino acids. Germline V gene sequence: CDR1 LNHDA, CDR2 SQIVND (reference sequence). The CDR3 reads CASSKANQPQHF. CDR3 DNA: TGTGCCAGTAGTAAAGCTAATCAGCCCCAGCATTTT.

The V and J genes are TRBV7-9 and TRBJ1-5; D is possibly TRBD1 (5 bases). This CDR3 spans 15 amino acids. CDR1 SEHNR and CDR2 FQNEAQ come from the germline V gene (reference sequence). V was clipped by 5 bases and J by 5 bases, with 16 bases between them. The CDR3 loop is CASSKTGGRDQPQHF. The CDR3, as DNA: TGTGCCAGCAGCAAAACGGGGGGAAGGGATCAGCCCCAGCATTTT. The variable domain in full, with the rest retrieved from reference TRBV7-9 and TRBJ1-5, is DTGVSQNPRHKITKRGQNVTFRCDPISEHNRLYWYRQTLGQGPEFLTYFQNEAQLEKSRLLSDRFSAERPKGSFSTLEIQRTEQGDSAMYLCASSKTGGRDQPQHFGDGTRLSIL.

The chain is built from TRBV6-1 and TRBJ1-6; 10 bases fit TRBD1. V dropped 3 bases and J dropped 7; count of bases not matched to a gene: 6. Looked up from germline, CDR1 is MNHNS and CDR2 is SASEGT. CDR3 length: 16 amino acids. The CDR3 loop reads CASSDGTGVQNSPLHF. CDR3 nucleotides: TGTGCCAGCAGTGATGGGACAGGGGTCCAGAATTCACCCCTCCACTTT.

V usage is TRBV18 and J usage is TRBJ2-3; D possibly corresponds to TRBD1 (5 bases). Trimming cost V 0 bases and J 4 bases, with 11 bases left between them. Germline V CDR1 and CDR2: KGHSH, LQKENI. There are 15 residues in the CDR3. DNA of the CDR3: TGTGCCAGCTCACCACCGAGTGCAGGGTCAGATACGCAGTATTTT. Translation: CASSPPSAGSDTQYF.

The chain links TRBV10-1 to TRBJ2-7; 8 nucleotides line up with TRBD1. V was pared by 3 bases and J by 7 bases, with 8 bases of the junction left unmatched. The CDR3 sequence is 14 residues long. The V gene's germline CDR1 is WNHNN and CDR2 SYGVQD (reference sequence). This CDR3 reads CASSEGTGDREQYF. The CDR3 nucleotides read TGCGCCAGCAGTGAAGGGACAGGAGACCGGGAGCAGTACTTC.

The rearrangement links TRBV11-2 to TRBJ2-7, with TRBD2 matching 10 bases. Germline values: CDR1 SGHAT, CDR2 FQNNGV. The J segment lost 5 bases and the V segment lost 5 bases, leaving 9 bases of the junction unmatched. This CDR3 comprises 15 residues. The CDR3 bases are TGTGCCAGCAGCGAAATAGCGGGGGGCCGGAACGAGCAGTACTTC. Translated, it gives CASSEIAGGRNEQYF.

The rearrangement joins TRBV7-9 to TRBJ1-1, with D perhaps matching TRBD1 (5 bases). This CDR3 has 13 residues. Germline V gives CDR1 SEHNR, CDR2 FQNEAQ (reference sequence). Trimming stripped 7 bases from V and 5 bases from J, with 14 bases between. The CDR3 sequence is CASIPLGGTEAFF. Here the CDR3 DNA reads TGTGCCAGCATCCCCCTGGGGGGAACTGAAGCTTTCTTT.

The chain couples TRBV4-1 to TRBJ2-1; D ambiguous. CDR3 length: 18 amino acids. The V end was cut by 3 bases, the J end by 0 bases, with 18 bases between. Per the germline V gene, CDR1 is MGHRA and CDR2 is YSYEKL. This CDR3 reads CASSQRRRIVSSYNEQFF. The CDR3 DNA reads TGCGCCAGCAGCCAGCGGCGTCGCATAGTTAGCTCCTACAATGAGCAGTTCTTC.

This sequence joins TRBV19 and TRBJ2-7; TRBD2 is a possible D gene (5 bases). Per the germline V gene, CDR1 is LNHDA and CDR2 is SQIVND (reference sequence). There are 11 residues in the CDR3. V dropped 9 bases and J dropped 5 bases, with 11 bases sitting between them. The CDR3 loop reads CASRGYHEQYF. CDR3 DNA sequence: TGTGCCAGCAGAGGGTACCACGAGCAGTACTTC. The complete variable domain, with remaining parts taken from reference TRBV19 and TRBJ2-7, reads DGGITQSPKYLFRKEGQNVTLSCEQNLNHDAMYWYRQDPGQGLRLIYYSQIVNDFQKGDIAEGYSVSREKKESFPLTVTSAQKNPTAFYLCASRGYHEQYFGPGTRLTVT.

The chain links TRBV11-2 to TRBJ1-6, with D perhaps TRBD1 (6 bases). Germline CDR1 reads SGHAT; CDR2 reads FQNNGV. V gave up 1 base and J gave up 7 bases, with 14 bases separating them. This CDR3 spans 16 amino acids. CDR3 protein: CASSLAAGARNSPLHF. The CDR3 DNA follows: TGTGCCAGCAGCTTAGCAGCGGGGGCTAGGAATTCACCCCTCCACTTT.

The chain carries TRBV4-3 and TRBJ2-1; 10 nucleotides align to TRBD1. The CDR3 has 15 amino acids. Germline V gives CDR1 LGHNA, CDR2 YSLEER. The V gene end was trimmed by 3 bases and the J gene end by 4 bases; junction bases not matched to a gene: 3. CDR3 loop: CASSQEGQGYNEQFF. The CDR3 DNA is TGCGCCAGCAGCCAGGAGGGACAGGGGTACAATGAGCAGTTCTTC.

The chain joins TRBV27 to TRBJ2-7; 8 bases line up with TRBD1. The junction had 7 bases not matched to a gene; V was cut back by 3 bases and J by 9 bases. This CDR3 comprises 13 residues. In germline, CDR1 is MNHEY, CDR2 SMNVEV (reference sequence). The CDR3 loop reads CASSFVGTGRQYV. For the CDR3, the DNA is TGTGCCAGCAGTTTTGTTGGGACAGGTAGGCAGTACGTC.

V is TRBV27 and J is TRBJ2-7; a possible D gene is TRBD1 (6 bases). Trimming took 3 bases from V and 3 from J, leaving 12 bases between them. CDR1 is MNHEY, CDR2 SMNVEV, per germline (reference sequence). The CDR3 contains 14 residues. In nucleotides, the CDR3 is TGTGCCAGCAGTTTTTCCGGACAGTTCTACGAGCAGTACTTC. Its translation: CASSFSGQFYEQYF.

This clone has only a few counts. The gene calls are TRBV7-9 and TRBJ1-2; unclear D gene. V lost 4 bases to trimming and J lost 5 bases, with 23 bases between them. Germline CDR1 reads SEHNR; CDR2 reads FQNEAQ (reference sequence). This CDR3 is 17 amino acids long. The CDR3 nucleotides are TGTGCCAGCAGCTCAGCCCGAGGAGGGTCTGGTGGATATGGCTACACCTTC. This codes for CASSSARGGSGGYGYTF.

As DNA, the CDR3 is TGTGCCAGCAGCTCCGGACTAGCGGAAGAGACCCAGTACTTC. Protein: CASSSGLAEETQYF. The J gene is TRBJ2-5, the V gene TRBV7-9; 10 bases fit TRBD2. CDR1 SEHNR and CDR2 FQNEAQ come from the germline V gene (reference sequence). Losses at the gene ends were 4 bases for V and 3 bases for J; bases not matched to a gene: 2. The CDR3 sequence is 14 residues long.